Given below is one T cell receptor (beta chain) in context. Sequencing used immunoSEQ multiplex PCR; TCRdb keeps in-frame clones, though not all of them. The data hold some 150,000 clones, with roughly four fifths observed a single time. This record comes from a study of blood T cell repertoires in COVID-19. Study-level information: Sites in the United States, Italy and Spain provided acute and convalescent COVID-19 samples.

CDR1 is ENHRY and CDR2 is SYGVKD in the germline V gene. CDR3 length equals 16 residues. J was trimmed by 7 bases and V by 5 bases; bases with no gene match: 10. The TCR sequence derives from a human donor with acute or convalescent COVID-19. The donor label of this sample is uncertain. The chain couples TRBV10-3 to TRBJ2-1; 11 bases agree with TRBD2. The sample consisted of peripheral blood. CDR3 region: CAISPGNLAGGNEQFF. The CDR3 DNA reads TGTGCCATCAGTCCCGGTAACCTAGCGGGGGGTAATGAGCAGTTCTTC.